This TCR beta chain derives from a study of T cells of healthy individuals. TCRdb re-derived calls from the 5' RACE reads in MiXCR, one entry per CDR3 protein. This sample carries approximately 58,000 distinct CDR3 sequences, 14% to 15% of them seen once, and the ten largest clones take 15% to 20%. The germline gives CDR1 SGHVS, CDR2 FQNEAQ. CDR3 length: 18 amino acids. V trimming: 0 bases; J trimming: 1 base; junction bases outside the gene matches: 5. This clonotype originated in a human donor in good health. This chain connects TRBV7-8 to TRBJ2-4, with 11 bases matching TRBD2. CDR3 residues: CASSLARRLAGAKNIQYF. CDR3 coding DNA: TGTGCCAGCAGCTTAGCGAGGCGACTAGCGGGGGCCAAAAACATTCAGTACTTC.